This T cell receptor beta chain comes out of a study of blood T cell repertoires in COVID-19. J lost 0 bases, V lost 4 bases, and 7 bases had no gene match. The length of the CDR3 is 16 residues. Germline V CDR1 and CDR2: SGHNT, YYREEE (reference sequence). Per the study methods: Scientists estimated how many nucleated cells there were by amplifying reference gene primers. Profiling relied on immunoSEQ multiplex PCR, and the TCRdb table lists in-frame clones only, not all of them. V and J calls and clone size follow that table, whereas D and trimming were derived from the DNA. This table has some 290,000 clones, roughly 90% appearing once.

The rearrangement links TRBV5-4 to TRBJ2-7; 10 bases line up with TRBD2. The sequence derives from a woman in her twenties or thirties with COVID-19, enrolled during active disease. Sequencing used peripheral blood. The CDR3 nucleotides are TGTGCCAGCAGCGCCGGAGCGGGAGGGGGCTCCTACGAGCAGTACTTC. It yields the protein CASSAGAGGGSYEQYF.